This paragraph covers one T cell receptor (beta chain) sequence. Total RNA was isolated from each sample in quantities of at least 6 micrograms. Germline V CDR1 and CDR2: SGHTA, FQGNSA. The CDR3 runs 17 residues. The source of the sample is a study of blood T cells in healthy people across ages. The use of a sample-barcoded 5' primer and a J-beta primer mix characterized a second PCR of 7 to 11 cycles. MiXCR, applied by TCRdb to the 5' RACE reads, yields one record per CDR3 protein. The sample gives some 760,000 distinct CDR3 sequences, more than 20% of which show up once; more than 8% is in the top ten. These records were also assigned to another study, of T cells of mothers and their children. That report adds: Each child contributed about 3 million TCR beta CDR3 reads, while each mother contributed over 8 million. The study found thymic selection shapes TCR recombination output similarly in related and unrelated pairs.

The TCR was taken from a boy aged 10-17 years in good health. Sequencing was done on a sample of blood. The chain employs TRBV7-2 and TRBJ2-5, with D maybe TRBD1 (7 bases). The J call may not be correct, given that the DNA end is closer to TRBJ2-7. CDR3 region: CASSTNLWTGGSGEQYF. The CDR3, as DNA: TGTGCCAGCAGCACGAACCTGTGGACAGGAGGGAGTGGCGAGCAGTACTTC.